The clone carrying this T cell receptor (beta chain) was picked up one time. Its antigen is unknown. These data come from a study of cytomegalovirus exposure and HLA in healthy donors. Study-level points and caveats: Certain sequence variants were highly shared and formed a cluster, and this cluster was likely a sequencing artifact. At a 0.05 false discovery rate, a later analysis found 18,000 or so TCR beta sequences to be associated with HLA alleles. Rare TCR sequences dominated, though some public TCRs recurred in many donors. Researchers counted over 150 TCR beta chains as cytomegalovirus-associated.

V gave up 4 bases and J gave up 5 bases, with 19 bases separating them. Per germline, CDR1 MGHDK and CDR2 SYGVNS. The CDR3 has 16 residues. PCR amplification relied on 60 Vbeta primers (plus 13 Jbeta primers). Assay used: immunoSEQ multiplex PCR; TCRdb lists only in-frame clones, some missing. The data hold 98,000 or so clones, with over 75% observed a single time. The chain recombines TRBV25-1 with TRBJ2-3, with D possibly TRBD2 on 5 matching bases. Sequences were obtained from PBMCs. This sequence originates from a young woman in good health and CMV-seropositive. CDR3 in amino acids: CASSASEAALGDTQYF. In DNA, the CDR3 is TGTGCCAGCAGTGCTTCTGAAGCGGCTCTGGGAGATACGCAGTATTTT.